These T cell receptor beta chains were read from a single sample in a study of blood T cell repertoires in COVID-19. Some clones are missing from TCRdb's copy, which holds only in-frame ones; the method was immunoSEQ multiplex PCR. The sample holds 94,000 or so clones, 80% to 90% seen once. The material sequenced was peripheral blood. The receptors here all came from a man in his sixties with acute or convalescent COVID-19. Both conserved end residues are trimmed from each CDR3.

j_call v_call cdr3_aa
TRBJ1-3 TRBV5-1 ASSLGSNSGNTIY
TRBJ1-2 TRBV18 ASSSDRDLGYGYT
TRBJ1-1 TRBV6-5 ASTSEGAVTEAF
TRBJ2-1 TRBV30 AWRILQGKQF
TRBJ1-1 TRBV20-1 SVKVAREAF
TRBJ2-2 TRBV7-8 ASSHQGKNTGELF
TRBJ2-1 TRBV5-4 ASSLKQAGFSYNEQF
TRBJ1-6 TRBV27 ASSLARLNSPLH
TRBJ1-4 TRBV10-1 ASSQTGRYEKLF
TRBJ2-3 TRBV19 ASSIGLAPDTQY
TRBJ2-5 TRBV2 ASRSGGTGETQY